This T cell receptor beta chain was profiled in a study of OX40 agonist ivuxolimab in advanced cancers. Study in general: A male proportion of about 86% was recorded, with mean age approximately 64 years and range roughly 23 to 79.

Data came from immunoSEQ multiplex PCR; TCRdb stores just in-frame clones and leaves some out. The repertoire holds approximately 90,000 clones, with around 85% as singletons. Germline V gene data show CDR1 as LGHNA and CDR2 as YNFKEQ. V shed 0 bases and J 4 bases; nucleotides not matched to a gene: 12. The CDR3 consists of 17 residues. The V gene is TRBV4-2, the J gene TRBJ2-7, with 7 bases that match TRBD2. The source material was CD4+ or CD8+ T cells sorted from blood, sampled in a trial of the OX40 agonist ivuxolimab. The clonotype originates from an adult with an advanced solid tumor such as melanoma, head and neck, liver or kidney cancer. CDR3 region: CASSQDADGGTPYEQYF. The CDR3 bases are TGTGCCAGCAGCCAAGACGCCGACGGGGGGACCCCTTACGAGCAGTACTTC.